These T cell receptor beta chains were read from a single sample in a study of blood T cell repertoires in COVID-19. The protocol was immunoSEQ multiplex PCR, while the TCRdb copy is restricted to in-frame clones and leaves out a portion. The table lists around 150,000 clones, roughly 90% of them singletons. The sequencing sample was made of peripheral blood. Every receptor here comes from a human donor with COVID-19, enrolled during active disease. The donor label of this sample is uncertain. The CDR3 runs from the conserved cysteine through the conserved F or W. A D gene is named only where the DNA matches it firmly. Clone size is shown for a subset of rows, as once, few, many or a class of expanded clone.

abundance	v_gene	j_gene	d_gene	CDR3nt	CDR3aa
.	TRBV27	TRBJ2-3	TRBD2	TGTGCCAGCAGAGACGGGGGGGCCGGGGATACGCAGTATTTT	CASRDGGAGDTQYF
.	TRBV12-3/TRBV12-4	TRBJ1-3	TRBD1	TGTGCCAGCAGTAGGGGGCCTGGAAACACCATATATTTT	CASSRGPGNTIYF
.	TRBV4-2	TRBJ2-5	TRBD2	TGTGCCAGCAGCTCCCGACTAGCGGGGGGGAGGGCCCAGTACTTC	CASSSRLAGGRAQYF
.	TRBV27	TRBJ2-7	TRBD1	TGTGCCAGCAGTACGAGTCTAGGGACAGAAAATTCCTACGAGCAGTACTTC	CASSTSLGTENSYEQYF
.	TRBV5-1	TRBJ2-1	TRBD2	TGCGCCAGCAGCCCGGCCGGGACTACGAGGGATGAGCAGTTCTTC	CASSPAGTTRDEQFF
.	TRBV14	TRBJ1-5	.	TGTGCCAGCAGCAAAATCCCCAAGGACAGCACTCAATTAACTAGCAATCAGCCCCAGCATTTT	CASSKIPKDSTQLTSNQPQHF
.	TRBV7-2	TRBJ2-5	.	TGTGCCAGCAGCTTATCTTGGGGGGAAGAGACCCAGTACTTC	CASSLSWGEETQYF
.	TRBV6-5	TRBJ1-4	.	TGTGCCAGCAGTCTCTCCAGGGGCCGATATGAAAAACTGTTTTTT	CASSLSRGRYEKLFF
.	TRBV18	TRBJ2-4	.	TGTGCCAGCTCGTCATCCACAGGCCTGGGCAACATTCAGTACTTC	CASSSSTGLGNIQYF
.	TRBV25-1	TRBJ2-7	.	TGTGCCAGCAGTGAAACTCAAGTCTACGAGCAGTACTTC	CASSETQVYEQYF
.	TRBV11-3	TRBJ1-2	TRBD1	TGTGCCAGCAGCCCCTCCCCAGGGGGTGCCTATGGCTACACCTTC	CASSPSPGGAYGYTF
few	TRBV5-1	TRBJ2-3	TRBD2	TGCGCCAGCAGCTCCGGGACTAGCGGGGCGAACACAGATACGCAGTATTTT	CASSSGTSGANTDTQYF
.	TRBV4-1	TRBJ1-1	.	TGCGCCAGCAGCCAAGATCTAGGGGCTGGGGACACTGAAGCTTTCTTT	CASSQDLGAGDTEAFF
.	TRBV5-1	TRBJ2-7	TRBD1	TGCGCCAGCAGGGGACAGCCCTACGAGCAGTACTTC	CASRGQPYEQYF
many	TRBV18	TRBJ1-4	.	TGTGCCAGCTCACCATTTCAGGATAATGAAAAACTGTTTTTT	CASSPFQDNEKLFF
.	TRBV9	TRBJ1-4	.	TGTGCCAGCAGCGTAGATCCAGGGGAGTTTGGTGAAAAACTGTTTTTT	CASSVDPGEFGEKLFF
.	TRBV16	TRBJ1-5	.	TGTGCCAGCAGCCAACCAGGGATTAATCAGCCCCAGCATTTT	CASSQPGINQPQHF
few	TRBV19	TRBJ1-5	.	TGTGCCAGCAATGGGGCTGGGGTTATCGGCAATCAGCCCCAGCATTTT	CASNGAGVIGNQPQHF
.	TRBV6-6	TRBJ2-2	TRBD1	TGTGCCAGCAGTTATCTCCCGGGACAGGGACCCGGGGAGCTGTTTTTT	CASSYLPGQGPGELFF
once	TRBV11-2	TRBJ2-5	TRBD2	TGTGCCAGCAGCTTAGGCCACCCGGGAGGCAAGGAGACCCAGTACTTC	CASSLGHPGGKETQYF
.	TRBV13	TRBJ2-2	TRBD2	TGTGCCAGCAGCCTACTAGCGGGCTACGCCGGGGAGCTGTTTTTT	CASSLLAGYAGELFF
.	TRBV2	TRBJ1-5	.	TGTGCCAGCAGCCACTCGAGGCAGCCGATGAATAGCAATCAGCCCCAGCATTTT	CASSHSRQPMNSNQPQHF
.	TRBV19	TRBJ2-4	TRBD1	TGTGCCAGTAGTATTAGAGGAACAGGGGTGTCCAAAAACATTCAGTACTTC	CASSIRGTGVSKNIQYF
.	TRBV12-3/TRBV12-4	TRBJ2-3	TRBD2	TGTGCCAGCAGCCGGGCGGGGGGGGATACGCAGTATTTT	CASSRAGGDTQYF
.	TRBV28	TRBJ2-1	TRBD2	TGTGCCAGCAGTTTACTTATAGCGGGAGGGACCACACCCCTCTACAATGAGCAGTTCTTC	CASSLLIAGGTTPLYNEQFF
.	TRBV9	TRBJ1-6	TRBD1	TGTGCCAGCAGCGTAGATGGGACAGCCCATAATTCACCCCTCCACTTT	CASSVDGTAHNSPLHF
.	TRBV11-2	TRBJ2-2	.	TGTGCCAGCAGCCCGCTATCTTTGCTGAACACCGGGGAGCTGTTTTTT	CASSPLSLLNTGELFF
.	TRBV9	TRBJ2-2	.	TGTGCCAGCAGCGCGTCTAGGACAGTGTCTTATTCTTACACCGGGGAGCTGTTTTTT	CASSASRTVSYSYTGELFF
.	TRBV3-1/TRBV3-2	TRBJ1-2	TRBD1	TGTGCCAGCAGCCAGACGGGACAGGACTTAGGGTATGGCTACACCTTC	CASSQTGQDLGYGYTF
.	TRBV27	TRBJ1-2	.	TGTGCCAGCAGTTTATCGTGGGGGGGCAGACGCTATGGCTACACCTTC	CASSLSWGGRRYGYTF
once	TRBV19	TRBJ2-7	TRBD2	TGTGCCAGTAGTACTTCGGGACTAGCGGCGCACGAGCAGTACTTC	CASSTSGLAAHEQYF
.	TRBV5-4	TRBJ1-3	TRBD1	TGTGCCAGCAGCCCTGGGACAGCGGGAAACACCATATATTTT	CASSPGTAGNTIYF
once	TRBV24-1	TRBJ2-1	TRBD1	TGTGCCACCAGTGGCCGGGACAGGGGGTCCTACAATGAGCAGTTCTTC	CATSGRDRGSYNEQFF
.	TRBV7-9	TRBJ1-4	.	TGTGCCAGCAGCCAAAGAGGTGACAGTCGCCCTGCAACTAATGAAAAACTGTTTTTT	CASSQRGDSRPATNEKLFF
.	TRBV25-1	TRBJ2-7	.	TGTGCCACCCTAGGGGGGGGGCTTACCTACGAGCAGTACTTC	CATLGGGLTYEQYF
.	TRBV11-2	TRBJ1-1	.	TGTGCCAGCAGCTCGTTGCAGGTCACTGAAGCTTTCTTT	CASSSLQVTEAFF
.	TRBV6-2/TRBV6-3	TRBJ1-2	.	TGTGCCAGCAGTTATGGTGATGGAGGAGGCTATGGCTACACCTTC	CASSYGDGGGYGYTF
.	TRBV18	TRBJ2-7	.	TGTGCCAGCTCACCGGCCGCCTACGAGCAGTACTTC	CASSPAAYEQYF
.	TRBV9	TRBJ1-1	TRBD1	TGTGCCAGCAGCGTAGGGCCAGGGGGACTCCCGACTCAAGCTTTCTTT	CASSVGPGGLPTQAFF
.	TRBV19	TRBJ2-7	TRBD1	TGTGCCAGTAGTATGGTAGGGGACAGGGCGTCCTACGAGCAGTACTTC	CASSMVGDRASYEQYF
.	TRBV18	TRBJ2-7	TRBD1	TGTGCCAGCTCGCCAGCGGGACAGGGCTATGAGCAGTACTTC	CASSPAGQGYEQYF
.	TRBV3-1/TRBV3-2	TRBJ2-2	TRBD1	TGTGCCAGCAGCCAAGTACAGGGGGCAGCCGGGGAGCTGTTTTTT	CASSQVQGAAGELFF
.	TRBV7-3	TRBJ2-3	.	TGTGCCAGCAGCTCGCAGACAGGAATAGCGGATACGCAGTATTTT	CASSSQTGIADTQYF
.	TRBV2	TRBJ1-2	.	TGTGCCAGCAGTCAGAGGGTGGACTATGGCTACACCTTC	CASSQRVDYGYTF
.	TRBV10-1	TRBJ2-7	.	TGCGCCAGCAGGAGGGACTCGGGCGCCGAGCAGTACTTC	CASRRDSGAEQYF